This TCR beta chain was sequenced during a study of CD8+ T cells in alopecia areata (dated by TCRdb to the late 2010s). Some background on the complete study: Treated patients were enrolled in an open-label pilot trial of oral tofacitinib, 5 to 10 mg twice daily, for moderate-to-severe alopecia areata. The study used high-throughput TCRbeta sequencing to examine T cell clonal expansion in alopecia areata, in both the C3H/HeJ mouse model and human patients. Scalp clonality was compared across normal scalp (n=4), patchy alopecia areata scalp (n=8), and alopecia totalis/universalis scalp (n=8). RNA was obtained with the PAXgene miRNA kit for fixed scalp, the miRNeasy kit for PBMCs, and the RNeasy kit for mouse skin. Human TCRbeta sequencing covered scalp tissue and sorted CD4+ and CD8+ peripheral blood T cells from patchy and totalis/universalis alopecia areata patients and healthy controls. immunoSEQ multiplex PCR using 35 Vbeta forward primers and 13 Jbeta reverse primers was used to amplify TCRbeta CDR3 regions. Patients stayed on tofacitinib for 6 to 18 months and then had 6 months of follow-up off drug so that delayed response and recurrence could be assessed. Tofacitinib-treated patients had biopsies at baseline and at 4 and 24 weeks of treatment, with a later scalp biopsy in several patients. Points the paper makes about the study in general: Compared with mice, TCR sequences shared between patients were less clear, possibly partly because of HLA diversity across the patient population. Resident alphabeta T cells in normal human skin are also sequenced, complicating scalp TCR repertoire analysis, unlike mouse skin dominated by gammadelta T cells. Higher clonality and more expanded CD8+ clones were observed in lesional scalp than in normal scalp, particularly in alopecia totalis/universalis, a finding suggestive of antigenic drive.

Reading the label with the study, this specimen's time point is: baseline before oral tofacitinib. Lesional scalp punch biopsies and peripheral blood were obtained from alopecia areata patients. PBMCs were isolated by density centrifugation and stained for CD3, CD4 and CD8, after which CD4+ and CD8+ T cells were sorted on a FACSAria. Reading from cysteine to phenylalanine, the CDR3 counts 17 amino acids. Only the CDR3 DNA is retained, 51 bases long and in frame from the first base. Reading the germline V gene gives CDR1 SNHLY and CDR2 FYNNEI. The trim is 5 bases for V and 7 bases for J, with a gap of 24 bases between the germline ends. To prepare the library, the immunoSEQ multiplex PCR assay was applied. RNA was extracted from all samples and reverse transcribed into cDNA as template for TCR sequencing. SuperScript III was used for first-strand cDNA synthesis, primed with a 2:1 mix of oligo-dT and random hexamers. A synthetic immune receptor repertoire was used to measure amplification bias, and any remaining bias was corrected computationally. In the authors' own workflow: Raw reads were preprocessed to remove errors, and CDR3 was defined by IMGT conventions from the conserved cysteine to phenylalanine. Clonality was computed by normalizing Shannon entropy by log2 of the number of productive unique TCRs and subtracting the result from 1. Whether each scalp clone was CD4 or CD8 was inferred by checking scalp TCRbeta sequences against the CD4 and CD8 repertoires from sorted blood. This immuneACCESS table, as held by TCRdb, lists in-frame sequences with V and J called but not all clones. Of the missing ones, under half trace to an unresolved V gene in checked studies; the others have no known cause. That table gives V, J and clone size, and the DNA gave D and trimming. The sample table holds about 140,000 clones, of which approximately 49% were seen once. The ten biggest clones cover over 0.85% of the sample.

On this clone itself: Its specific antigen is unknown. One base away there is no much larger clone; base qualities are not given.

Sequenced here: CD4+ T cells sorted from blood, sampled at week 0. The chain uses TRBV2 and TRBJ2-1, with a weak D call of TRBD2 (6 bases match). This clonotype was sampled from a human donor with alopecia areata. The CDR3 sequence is CASSLVQMLAQGNEQFF. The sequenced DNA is TGTGCCAGCAGTCTCGTCCAAATGCTAGCGCAAGGGAATGAGCAGTTCTTC.